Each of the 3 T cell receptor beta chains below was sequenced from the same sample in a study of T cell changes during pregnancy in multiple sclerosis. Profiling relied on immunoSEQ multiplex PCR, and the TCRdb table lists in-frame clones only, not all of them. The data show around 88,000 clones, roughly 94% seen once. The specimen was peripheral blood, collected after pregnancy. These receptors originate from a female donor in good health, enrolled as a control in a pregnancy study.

The CDR3 spells CASSTGQGSEKLFF. CDR3 coding DNA: TGCGCCAGCAGCACTGGGCAGGGGAGCGAAAAACTGTTTTTT. The chain employs TRBV5-1 and TRBJ1-4, with D possibly matching TRBD1 (6 bases). Trimming removed 4 bases from V and 8 bases from J, with 15 bases in between. Germline V gene lookup returns CDR1 SGHRS and CDR2 YFSETQ. The CDR3 is 14 residues long. The full variable domain, its missing parts supplied by reference TRBV5-1 and TRBJ1-4, is KAGVTQTPRYLIKTRGQQVTLSCSPISGHRSVSWYQQTPGQGLQFLFEYFSETQRNKGNFPGRFSGRQFSNSRSEMNVSTLELGDSALYLCASSTGQGSEKLFFGSGTQLSVL.

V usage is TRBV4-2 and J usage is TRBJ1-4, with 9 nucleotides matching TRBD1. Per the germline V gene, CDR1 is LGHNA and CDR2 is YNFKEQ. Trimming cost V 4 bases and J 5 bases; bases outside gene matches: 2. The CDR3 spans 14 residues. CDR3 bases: TGTGCCAGCAGCCTCGGGACAGGGAATGAAAAACTGTTTTTT. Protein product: CASSLGTGNEKLFF.

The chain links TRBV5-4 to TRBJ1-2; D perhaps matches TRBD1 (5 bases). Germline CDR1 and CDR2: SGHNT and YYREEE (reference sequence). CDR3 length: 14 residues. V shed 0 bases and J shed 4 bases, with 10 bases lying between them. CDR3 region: CASSLASTVYGYTF. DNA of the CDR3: TGTGCCAGCAGCTTGGCCTCGACAGTCTATGGCTACACCTTC.